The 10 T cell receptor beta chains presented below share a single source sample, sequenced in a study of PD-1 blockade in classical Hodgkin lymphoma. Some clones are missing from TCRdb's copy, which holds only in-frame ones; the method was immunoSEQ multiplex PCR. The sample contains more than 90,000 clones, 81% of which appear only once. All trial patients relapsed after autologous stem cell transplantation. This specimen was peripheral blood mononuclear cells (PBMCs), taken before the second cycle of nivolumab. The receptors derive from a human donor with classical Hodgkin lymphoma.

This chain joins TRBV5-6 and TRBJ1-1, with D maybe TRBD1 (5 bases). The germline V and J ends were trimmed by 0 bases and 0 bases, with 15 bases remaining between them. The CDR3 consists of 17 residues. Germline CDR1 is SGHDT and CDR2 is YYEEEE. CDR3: CASSLATFGGLNTEAFF. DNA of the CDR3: TGTGCCAGCAGCTTGGCCACATTCGGGGGTTTGAACACTGAAGCTTTCTTT.

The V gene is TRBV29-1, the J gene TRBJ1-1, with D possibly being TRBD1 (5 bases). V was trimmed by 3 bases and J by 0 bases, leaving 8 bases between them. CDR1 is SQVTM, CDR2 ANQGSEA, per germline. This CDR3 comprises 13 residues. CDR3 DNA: TGCAGCGTTGAGGAGACAGTGAACACTGAAGCTTTCTTT. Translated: CSVEETVNTEAFF.

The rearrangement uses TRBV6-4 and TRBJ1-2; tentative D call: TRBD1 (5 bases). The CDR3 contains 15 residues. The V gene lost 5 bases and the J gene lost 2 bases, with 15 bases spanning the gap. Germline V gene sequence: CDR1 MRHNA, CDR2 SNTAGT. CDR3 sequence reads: CASSREAGKNYGYTF. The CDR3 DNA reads TGTGCCAGCAGTCGAGAGGCAGGGAAAAACTATGGCTACACCTTC.

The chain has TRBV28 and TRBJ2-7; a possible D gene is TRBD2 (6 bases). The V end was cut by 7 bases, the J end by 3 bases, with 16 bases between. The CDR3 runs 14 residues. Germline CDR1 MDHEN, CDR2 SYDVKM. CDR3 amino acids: CASISPGGVYEQYF. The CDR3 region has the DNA TGTGCCAGCATCTCGCCGGGCGGGGTCTACGAGCAGTACTTC. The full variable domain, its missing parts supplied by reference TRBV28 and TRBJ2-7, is DVKVTQSSRYLVKRTGEKVFLECVQDMDHENMFWYRQDPGLGLRLIYFSYDVKMKEKGDIPEGYSVSREKKERFSLILESASTNQTSMYLCASISPGGVYEQYFGPGTRLTVT.

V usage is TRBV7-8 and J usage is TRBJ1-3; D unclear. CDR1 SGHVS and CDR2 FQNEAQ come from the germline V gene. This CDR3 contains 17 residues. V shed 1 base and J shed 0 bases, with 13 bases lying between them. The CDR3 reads CASSLEFTVSSGNTIYF. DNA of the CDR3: TGTGCCAGCAGCTTAGAATTCACGGTTAGCTCTGGAAACACCATATATTTT.

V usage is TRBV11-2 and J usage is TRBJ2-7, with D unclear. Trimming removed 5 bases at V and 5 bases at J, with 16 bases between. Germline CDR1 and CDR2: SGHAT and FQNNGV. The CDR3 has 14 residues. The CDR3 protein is CASSLSGLINEQYF. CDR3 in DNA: TGTGCCAGCAGCCTCTCGGGTCTAATTAACGAGCAGTACTTC. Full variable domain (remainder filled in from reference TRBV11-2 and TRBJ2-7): EAGVAQSPRYKIIEKRQSVAFWCNPISGHATLYWYQQILGQGPKLLIQFQNNGVVDDSQLPKDRFSAERLKGVDSTLKIQPAKLEDSAVYLCASSLSGLINEQYFGPGTRLTVT.

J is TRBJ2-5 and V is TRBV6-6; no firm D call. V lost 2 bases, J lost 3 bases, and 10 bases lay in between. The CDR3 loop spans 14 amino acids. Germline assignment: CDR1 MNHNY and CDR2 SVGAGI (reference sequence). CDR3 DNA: TGTGCCAGCAGTTACGTAAACAAGGAAGAGACCCAGTACTTC. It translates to CASSYVNKEETQYF.

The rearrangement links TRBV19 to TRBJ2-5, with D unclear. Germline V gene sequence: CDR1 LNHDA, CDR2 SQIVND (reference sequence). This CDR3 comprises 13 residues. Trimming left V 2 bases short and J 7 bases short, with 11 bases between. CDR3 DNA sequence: TGTGCCAGTAGTATAATGTGGTTGGGGACCCAGTACTTC. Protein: CASSIMWLGTQYF.

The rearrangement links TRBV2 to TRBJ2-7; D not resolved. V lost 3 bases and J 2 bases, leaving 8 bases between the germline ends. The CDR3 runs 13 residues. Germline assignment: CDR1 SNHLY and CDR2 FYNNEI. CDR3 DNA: TGTGCCAGCAGTGATATAGGGACCTACGAGCAGTACTTC. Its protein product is CASSDIGTYEQYF.

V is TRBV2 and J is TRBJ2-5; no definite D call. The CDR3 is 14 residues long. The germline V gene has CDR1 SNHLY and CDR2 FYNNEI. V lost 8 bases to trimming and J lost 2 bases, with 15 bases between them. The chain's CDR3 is CASGGRTEQETQYF. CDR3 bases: TGTGCCAGCGGCGGCAGAACAGAACAAGAGACCCAGTACTTC.